This T cell receptor (beta chain) was sequenced in a study of PD-L1 blockade in urothelial cancer. About the study: Previous chemotherapy exposure amounted to 0 to 3 regimens for patients. The study recovered a median of about 140,000 T cells per blood sample.

Enrolled patients showed locally advanced or metastatic urothelial carcinoma. The V and J ends lost 7 bases and 7 bases respectively, with 16 bases between them. The CDR3 is 13 residues long. Germline-derived CDR1 and CDR2 are MNHNS and SASEGT. Method: immunoSEQ multiplex PCR; TCRdb's copy keeps in-frame clones and lacks some. This sample has 40,000 to 45,000 clones; 88% occur once, and the top ten carry roughly an eighth. This clonotype originated in an older woman with urothelial cancer. Here the sequenced sample was PBMCs, taken around atezolizumab (anti-PD-L1) treatment. The chain links TRBV6-1 to TRBJ1-1, with D possibly TRBD1 on 5 matching bases. The CDR3 DNA sequence: TGTGCCAGCAAGAACGGGGGAGGTGGTGAAGCTTTCTTT. Its translation: CASKNGGGGEAFF.